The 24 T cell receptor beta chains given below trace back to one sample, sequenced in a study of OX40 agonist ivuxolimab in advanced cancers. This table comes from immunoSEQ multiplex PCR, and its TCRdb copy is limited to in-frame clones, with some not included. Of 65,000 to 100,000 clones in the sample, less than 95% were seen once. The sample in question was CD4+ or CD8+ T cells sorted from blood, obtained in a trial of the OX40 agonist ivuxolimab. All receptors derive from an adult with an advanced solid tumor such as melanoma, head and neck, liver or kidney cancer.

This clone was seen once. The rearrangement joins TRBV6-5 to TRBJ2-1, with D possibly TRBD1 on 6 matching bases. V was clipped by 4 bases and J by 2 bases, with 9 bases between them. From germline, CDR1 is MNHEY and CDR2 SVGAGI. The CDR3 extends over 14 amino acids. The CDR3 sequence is CASSSRDTYNEQFF. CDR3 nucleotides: TGTGCCAGCAGTTCCCGGGACACCTACAATGAGCAGTTCTTC.

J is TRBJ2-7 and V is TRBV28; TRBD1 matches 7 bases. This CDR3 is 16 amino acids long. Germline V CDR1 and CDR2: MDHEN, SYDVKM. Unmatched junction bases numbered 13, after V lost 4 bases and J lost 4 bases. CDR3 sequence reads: CASSSWDRVGRYEQYV. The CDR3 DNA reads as TGTGCCAGCAGTTCCTGGGACAGAGTTGGTCGGTACGAGCAGTACGTC.

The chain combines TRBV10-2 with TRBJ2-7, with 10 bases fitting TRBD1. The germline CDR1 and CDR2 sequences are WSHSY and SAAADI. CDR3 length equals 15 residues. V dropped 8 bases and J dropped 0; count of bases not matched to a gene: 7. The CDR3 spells CASLPGQGLSYEQYF. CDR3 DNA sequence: TGCGCCAGCTTGCCGGGACAGGGGCTCTCCTACGAGCAGTACTTC.

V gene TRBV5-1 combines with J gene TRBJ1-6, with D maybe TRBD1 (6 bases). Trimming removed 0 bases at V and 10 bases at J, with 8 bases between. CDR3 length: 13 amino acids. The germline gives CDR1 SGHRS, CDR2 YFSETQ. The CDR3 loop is CASSLVQGSPLHF. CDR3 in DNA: TGCGCCAGCAGCTTGGTACAGGGCTCACCCCTCCACTTT.

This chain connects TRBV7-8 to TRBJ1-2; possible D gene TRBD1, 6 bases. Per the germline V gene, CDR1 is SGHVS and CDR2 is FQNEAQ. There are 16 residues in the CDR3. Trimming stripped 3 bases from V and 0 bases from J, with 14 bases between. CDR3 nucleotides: TGTGCCAGCAGCTTGGGCAGGGGCCAGGCTAACTATGGCTACACCTTC. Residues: CASSLGRGQANYGYTF. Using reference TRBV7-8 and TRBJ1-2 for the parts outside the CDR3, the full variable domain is GAGVSQSPRYKVAKRGQDVALRCDPISGHVSLFWYQQALGQGPEFLTYFQNEAQLDKSGLPSDRFFAERPEGSVSTLKIQRTQQEDSAVYLCASSLGRGQANYGYTFGSGTRLTVV.

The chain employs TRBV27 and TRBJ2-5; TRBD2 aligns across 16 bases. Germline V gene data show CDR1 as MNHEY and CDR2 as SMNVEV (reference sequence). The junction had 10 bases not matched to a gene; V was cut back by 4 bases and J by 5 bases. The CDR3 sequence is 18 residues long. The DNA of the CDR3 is TGTGCCAGCAGTTCTACTTTAGGGACTAGCGGGGGGGCCGAGACCCAGTACTTC. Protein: CASSSTLGTSGGAETQYF.

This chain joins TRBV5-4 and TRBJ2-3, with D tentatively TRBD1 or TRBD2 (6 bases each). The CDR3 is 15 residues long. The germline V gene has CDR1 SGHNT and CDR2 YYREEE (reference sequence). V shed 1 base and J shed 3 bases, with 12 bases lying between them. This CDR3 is CASSLLRGVTDTQYF. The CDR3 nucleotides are TGTGCCAGCAGCTTGCTTAGGGGGGTTACAGATACGCAGTATTTT.

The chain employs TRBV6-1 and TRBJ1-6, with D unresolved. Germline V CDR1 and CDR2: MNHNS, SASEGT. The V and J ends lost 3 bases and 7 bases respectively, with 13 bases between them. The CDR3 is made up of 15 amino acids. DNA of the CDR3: TGTGCCAGCAGTGAGTTGAAGGGCAAGAATTCACCCCTCCACTTT. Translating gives CASSELKGKNSPLHF.

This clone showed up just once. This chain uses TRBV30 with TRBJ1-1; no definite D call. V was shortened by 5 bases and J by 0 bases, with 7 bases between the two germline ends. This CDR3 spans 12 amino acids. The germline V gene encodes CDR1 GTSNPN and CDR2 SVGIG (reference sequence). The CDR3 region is CAWGDMNTEAFF. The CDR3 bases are TGTGCCTGGGGAGATATGAACACTGAAGCTTTCTTT.

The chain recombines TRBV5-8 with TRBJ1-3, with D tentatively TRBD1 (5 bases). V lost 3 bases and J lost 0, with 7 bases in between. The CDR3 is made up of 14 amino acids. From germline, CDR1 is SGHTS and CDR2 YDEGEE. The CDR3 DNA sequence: TGTGCCAGCAGCTGGGGCAACTCTGGAAACACCATATATTTT. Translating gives CASSWGNSGNTIYF.

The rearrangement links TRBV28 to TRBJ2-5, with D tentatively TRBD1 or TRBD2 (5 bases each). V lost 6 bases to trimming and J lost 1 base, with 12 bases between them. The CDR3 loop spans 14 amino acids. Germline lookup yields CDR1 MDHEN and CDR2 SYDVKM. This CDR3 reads CASSKRGPQETQYF. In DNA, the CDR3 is TGTGCCAGCAGCAAGAGGGGACCCCAAGAGACCCAGTACTTC.

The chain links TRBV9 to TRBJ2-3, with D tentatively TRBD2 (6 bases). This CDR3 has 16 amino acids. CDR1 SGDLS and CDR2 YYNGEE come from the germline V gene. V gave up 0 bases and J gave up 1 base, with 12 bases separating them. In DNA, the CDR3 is TGTGCCAGCAGCGTAGAGGGGTGGGGGGGCACAGATACGCAGTATTTT. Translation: CASSVEGWGGTDTQYF.

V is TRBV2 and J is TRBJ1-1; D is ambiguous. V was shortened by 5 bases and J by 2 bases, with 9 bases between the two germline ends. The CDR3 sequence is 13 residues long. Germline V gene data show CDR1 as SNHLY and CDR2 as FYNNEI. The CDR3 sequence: CASSRVPNTEAFF. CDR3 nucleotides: TGTGCCAGCAGTCGAGTCCCAAACACTGAAGCTTTCTTT. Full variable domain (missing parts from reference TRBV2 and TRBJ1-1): EPEVTQTPSHQVTQMGQEVILRCVPISNHLYFYWYRQILGQKVEFLVSFYNNEISEKSEIFDDQFSVERPDGSNFTLKIRSTKLEDSAMYFCASSRVPNTEAFFGQGTRLTVV.

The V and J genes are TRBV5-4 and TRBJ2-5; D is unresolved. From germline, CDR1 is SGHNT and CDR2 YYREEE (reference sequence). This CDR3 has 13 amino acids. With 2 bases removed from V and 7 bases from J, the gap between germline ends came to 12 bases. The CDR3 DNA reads TGTGCCAGCAGCTTAACGATACTGGGGACCCAGTACTTC. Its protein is CASSLTILGTQYF.

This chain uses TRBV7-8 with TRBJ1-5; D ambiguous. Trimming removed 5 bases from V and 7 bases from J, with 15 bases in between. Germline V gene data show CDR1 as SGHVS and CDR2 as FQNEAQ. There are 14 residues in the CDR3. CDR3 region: CASSLRRVGQPQHF. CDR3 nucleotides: TGTGCCAGCAGCCTTCGACGGGTGGGACAGCCCCAGCATTTT.

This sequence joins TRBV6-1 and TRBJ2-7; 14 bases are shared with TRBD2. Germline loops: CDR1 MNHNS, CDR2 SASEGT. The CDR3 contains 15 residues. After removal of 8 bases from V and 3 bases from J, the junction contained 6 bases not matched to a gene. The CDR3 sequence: CASAGGLAGDYEQYV. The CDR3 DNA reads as TGTGCCAGCGCGGGGGGACTAGCGGGGGACTACGAGCAGTACGTC.

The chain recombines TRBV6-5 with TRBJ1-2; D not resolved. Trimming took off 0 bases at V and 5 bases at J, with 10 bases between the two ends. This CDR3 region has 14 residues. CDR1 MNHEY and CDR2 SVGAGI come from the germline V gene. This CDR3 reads CASSYSRQEYGYTF. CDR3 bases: TGTGCCAGCAGTTACTCGCGTCAGGAGTATGGCTACACCTTC.

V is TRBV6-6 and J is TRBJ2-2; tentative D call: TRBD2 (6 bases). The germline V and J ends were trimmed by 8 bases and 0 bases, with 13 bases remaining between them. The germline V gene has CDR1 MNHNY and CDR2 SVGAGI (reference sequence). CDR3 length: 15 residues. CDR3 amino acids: CASAWSGANTGELFF. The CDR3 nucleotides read TGTGCCAGCGCTTGGTCGGGAGCGAACACCGGGGAGCTGTTTTTT.

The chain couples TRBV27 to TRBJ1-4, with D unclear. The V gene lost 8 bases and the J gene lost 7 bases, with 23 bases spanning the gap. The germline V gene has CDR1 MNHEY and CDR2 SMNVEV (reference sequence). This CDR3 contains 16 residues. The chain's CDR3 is CASGSSGLSRVEKLFF. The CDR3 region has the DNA TGTGCCAGCGGGTCTTCCGGCCTGTCAAGGGTTGAAAAACTGTTTTTT.

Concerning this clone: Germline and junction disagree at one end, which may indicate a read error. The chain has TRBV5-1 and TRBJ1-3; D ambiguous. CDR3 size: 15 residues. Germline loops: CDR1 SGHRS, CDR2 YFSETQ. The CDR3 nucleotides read TGCGCCAACAGCTTGGAATTAACCTCTGGAAACACCATATATTTT. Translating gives CANSLELTSGNTIYF.

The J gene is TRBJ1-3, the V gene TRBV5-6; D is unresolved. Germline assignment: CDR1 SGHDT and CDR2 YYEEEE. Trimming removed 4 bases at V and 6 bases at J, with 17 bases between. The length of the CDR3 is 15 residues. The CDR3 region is CASSPRFGEANTIYF. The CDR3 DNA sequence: TGTGCCAGCAGCCCGAGGTTTGGGGAAGCAAACACCATATATTTT.

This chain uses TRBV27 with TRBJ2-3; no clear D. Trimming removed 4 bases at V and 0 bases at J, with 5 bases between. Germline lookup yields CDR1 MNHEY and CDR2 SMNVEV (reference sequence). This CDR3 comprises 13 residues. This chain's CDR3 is CASSSKSTDTQYF. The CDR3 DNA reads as TGTGCCAGCAGTTCGAAGAGCACAGATACGCAGTATTTT.

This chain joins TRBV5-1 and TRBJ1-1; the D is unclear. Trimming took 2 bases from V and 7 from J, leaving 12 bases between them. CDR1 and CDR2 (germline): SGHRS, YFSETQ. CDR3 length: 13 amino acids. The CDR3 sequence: CASSFYGGNEAFF. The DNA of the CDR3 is TGCGCCAGCAGCTTCTACGGAGGGAATGAAGCTTTCTTT.

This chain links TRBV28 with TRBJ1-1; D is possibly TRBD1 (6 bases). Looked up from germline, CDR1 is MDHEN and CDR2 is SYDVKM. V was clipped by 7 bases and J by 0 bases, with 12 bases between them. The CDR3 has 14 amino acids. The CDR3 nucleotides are TGTGCCAGCACCTGGGGGACATTGAACACTGAAGCTTTCTTT. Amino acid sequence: CASTWGTLNTEAFF. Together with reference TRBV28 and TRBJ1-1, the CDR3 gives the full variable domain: DVKVTQSSRYLVKRTGEKVFLECVQDMDHENMFWYRQDPGLGLRLIYFSYDVKMKEKGDIPEGYSVSREKKERFSLILESASTNQTSMYLCASTWGTLNTEAFFGQGTRLTVV.